This T cell receptor beta chain was recorded in a study of shared clonotypes between healthy human individuals. The CDR3 spans 16 residues. Per the germline V gene, CDR1 is MGHDK and CDR2 is SYGVNS. The V end was cut by 6 bases, the J end by 0 bases, with 17 bases between. Study-level findings and limits: The generation probabilities recorded for non-shared clonotypes fell below those of clonotypes shared by all four donors. Expectations were that clonotype sharing among donors would be affected by sequencing depth.

Profiled with immunoSEQ multiplex PCR; TCRdb holds only in-frame clones, not every one. Of a few hundred thousand clones in the sample, about nine tenths were seen once. Remarks on this clone: Its antigen is still unknown.

This sequence joins TRBV25-1 and TRBJ1-1; D is possibly TRBD1 (5 bases). Sequencing was carried out using memory CD8+ T cells sorted from blood. Noted subset: CD45RO+ cells pooled with CCR7-negative TemRA cells. The source is a man between 18 and 29 years old in good health. Written as DNA, the CDR3 is TGTGCCAGCAGCTCCTCGGGACGAAAGATGAACACTGAAGCTTTCTTT. Translated: CASSSSGRKMNTEAFF.